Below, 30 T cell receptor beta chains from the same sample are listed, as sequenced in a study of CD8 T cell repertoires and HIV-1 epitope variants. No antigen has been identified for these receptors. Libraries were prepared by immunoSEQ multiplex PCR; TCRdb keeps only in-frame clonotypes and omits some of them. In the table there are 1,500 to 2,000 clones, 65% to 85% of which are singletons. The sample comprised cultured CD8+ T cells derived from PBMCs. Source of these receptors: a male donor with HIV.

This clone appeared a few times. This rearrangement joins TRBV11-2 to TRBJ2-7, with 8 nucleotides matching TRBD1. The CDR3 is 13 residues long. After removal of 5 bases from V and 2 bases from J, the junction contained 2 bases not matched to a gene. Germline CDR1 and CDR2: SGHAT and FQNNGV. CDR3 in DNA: TGTGCCAGCAGCCCGGGACAGGCCTACGAGCAGTACTTC. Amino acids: CASSPGQAYEQYF.

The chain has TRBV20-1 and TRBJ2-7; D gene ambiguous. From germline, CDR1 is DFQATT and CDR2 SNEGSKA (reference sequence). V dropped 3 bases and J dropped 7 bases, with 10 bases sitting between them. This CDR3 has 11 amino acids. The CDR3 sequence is CSASLLGEQYF. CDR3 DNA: TGCAGTGCTAGCCTACTTGGGGAGCAGTACTTC.

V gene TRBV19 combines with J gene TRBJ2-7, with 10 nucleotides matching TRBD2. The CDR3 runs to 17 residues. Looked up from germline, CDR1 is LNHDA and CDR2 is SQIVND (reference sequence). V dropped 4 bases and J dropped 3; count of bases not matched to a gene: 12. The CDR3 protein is CASSKLAGLGGFYEQYF. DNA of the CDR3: TGTGCCAGTAGTAAACTAGCGGGACTGGGGGGATTCTACGAGCAGTACTTC.

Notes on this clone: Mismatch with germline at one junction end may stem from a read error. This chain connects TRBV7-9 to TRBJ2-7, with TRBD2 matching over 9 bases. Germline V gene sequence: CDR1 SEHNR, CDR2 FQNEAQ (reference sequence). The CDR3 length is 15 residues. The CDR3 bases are TGTGCCAGCAGCTTACGTACGGGGACTAGCATGCCGGAAGACTTC. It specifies CASSLRTGTSMPEDF. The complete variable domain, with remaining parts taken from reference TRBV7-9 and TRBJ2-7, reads DTGVSQNPRHKITKRGQNVTFRCDPISEHNRLYWYRQTLGQGPEFLTYFQNEAQLEKSRLLSDRFSAERPKGSFSTLEIQRTEQGDSAMYLCASSLRTGTSMPEDFGPGTRLTVT.

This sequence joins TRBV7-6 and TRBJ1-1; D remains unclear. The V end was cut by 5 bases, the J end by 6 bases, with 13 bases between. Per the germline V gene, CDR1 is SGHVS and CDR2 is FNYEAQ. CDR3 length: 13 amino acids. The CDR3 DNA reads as TGTGCCAGCAGCGGGAGCGGTGGGCCTGAAGCTTTCTTT. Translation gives CASSGSGGPEAFF.

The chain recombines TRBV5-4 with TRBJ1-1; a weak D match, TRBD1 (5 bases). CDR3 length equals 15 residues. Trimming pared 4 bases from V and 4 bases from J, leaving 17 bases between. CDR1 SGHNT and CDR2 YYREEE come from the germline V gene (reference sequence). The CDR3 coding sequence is TGTGCCAGCAGCCCGGGGGGAGGGGACTCCACTGAAGCTTTCTTT. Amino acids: CASSPGGGDSTEAFF.

This CDR3 is CASAIQGGDTEAFF. The DNA for the CDR3 is TGTGCCAGCGCCATCCAGGGGGGAGACACTGAAGCTTTCTTT. The chain carries TRBV28 and TRBJ1-1; 7 nucleotides agree with TRBD1. Trimming took 8 bases from V and 3 from J; bases not matched to a gene: 9. The CDR3 totals 14 residues. CDR1 is MDHEN, CDR2 SYDVKM, per germline.

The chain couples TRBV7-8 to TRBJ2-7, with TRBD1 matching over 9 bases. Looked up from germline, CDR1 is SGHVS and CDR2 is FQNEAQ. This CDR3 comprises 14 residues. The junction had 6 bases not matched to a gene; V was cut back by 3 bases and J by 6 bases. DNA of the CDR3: TGTGCCAGCAGCTTCACCGGGACAGGGAGCGAGCAGTACTTC. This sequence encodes CASSFTGTGSEQYF.

The DNA for the CDR3 is TGCAGCGTTCGTCAACTAGCGGGAGTGGGCAATGAGCAGTTCTTC. Protein product: CSVRQLAGVGNEQFF. This rearrangement joins TRBV29-1 to TRBJ2-1; TRBD2 agrees at 11 bases. CDR1 and CDR2 (germline): SQVTM, ANQGSEA. CDR3 size: 15 residues. Trimming at V came to 5 bases and at J to 6 bases, leaving 9 bases not matched to a gene.

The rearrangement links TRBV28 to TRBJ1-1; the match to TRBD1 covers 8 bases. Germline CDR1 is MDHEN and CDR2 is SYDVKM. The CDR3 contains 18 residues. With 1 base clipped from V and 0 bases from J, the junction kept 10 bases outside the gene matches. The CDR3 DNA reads TGTGCCAGCAGTTTATTCTCAGGGGGCGAAAGTGTGAACACTGAAGCTTTCTTT. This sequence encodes CASSLFSGGESVNTEAFF.

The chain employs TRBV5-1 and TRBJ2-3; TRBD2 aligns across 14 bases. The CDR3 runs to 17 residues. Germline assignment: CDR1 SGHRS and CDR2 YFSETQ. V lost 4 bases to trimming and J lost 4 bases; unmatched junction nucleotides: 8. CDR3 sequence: CASSARLAGGAPDTQYF. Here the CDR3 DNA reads TGCGCCAGCAGCGCACGACTAGCGGGAGGGGCCCCAGATACGCAGTATTTT. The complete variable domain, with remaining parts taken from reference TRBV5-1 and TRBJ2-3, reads KAGVTQTPRYLIKTRGQQVTLSCSPISGHRSVSWYQQTPGQGLQFLFEYFSETQRNKGNFPGRFSGRQFSNSRSEMNVSTLELGDSALYLCASSARLAGGAPDTQYFGPGTRLTVL.

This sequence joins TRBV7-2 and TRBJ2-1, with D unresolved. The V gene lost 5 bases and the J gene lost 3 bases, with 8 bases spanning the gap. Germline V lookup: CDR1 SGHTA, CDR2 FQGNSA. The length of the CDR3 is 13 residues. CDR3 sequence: CASSDGNYNEQFF. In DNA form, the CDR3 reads TGTGCCAGCAGCGATGGAAACTACAATGAGCAGTTCTTC.

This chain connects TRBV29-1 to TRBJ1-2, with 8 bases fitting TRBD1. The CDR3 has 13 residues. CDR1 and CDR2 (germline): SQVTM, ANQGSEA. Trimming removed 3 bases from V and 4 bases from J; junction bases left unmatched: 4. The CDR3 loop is CSVDGQGIYGYTF. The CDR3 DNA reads TGCAGCGTTGATGGACAGGGAATCTATGGCTACACCTTC.

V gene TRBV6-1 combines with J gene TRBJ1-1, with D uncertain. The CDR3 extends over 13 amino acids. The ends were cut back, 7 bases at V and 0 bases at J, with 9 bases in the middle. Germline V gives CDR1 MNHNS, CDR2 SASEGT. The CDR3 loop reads CASTDGLNTEAFF. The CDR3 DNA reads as TGTGCCAGCACGGACGGACTGAACACTGAAGCTTTCTTT.

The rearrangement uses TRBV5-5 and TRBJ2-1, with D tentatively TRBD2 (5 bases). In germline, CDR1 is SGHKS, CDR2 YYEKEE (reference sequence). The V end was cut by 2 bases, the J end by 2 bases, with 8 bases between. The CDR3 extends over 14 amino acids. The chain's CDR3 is CASSFLLAYNEQFF. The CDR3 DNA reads TGTGCCAGCAGCTTTTTACTAGCCTACAATGAGCAGTTCTTC.

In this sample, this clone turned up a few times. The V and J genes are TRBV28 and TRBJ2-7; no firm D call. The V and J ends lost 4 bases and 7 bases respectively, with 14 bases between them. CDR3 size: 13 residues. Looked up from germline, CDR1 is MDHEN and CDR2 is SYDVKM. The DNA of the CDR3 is TGTGCCAGCAGTTATGCACGGGTTGGAGAGCAGTACTTC. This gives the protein CASSYARVGEQYF.

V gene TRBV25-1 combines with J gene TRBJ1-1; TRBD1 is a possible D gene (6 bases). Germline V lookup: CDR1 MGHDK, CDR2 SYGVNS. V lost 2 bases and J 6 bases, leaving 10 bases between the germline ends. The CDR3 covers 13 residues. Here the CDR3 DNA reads TGTGCCAGCAGTGAAGTCGGACAGTCTGAAGCTTTCTTT. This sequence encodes CASSEVGQSEAFF.

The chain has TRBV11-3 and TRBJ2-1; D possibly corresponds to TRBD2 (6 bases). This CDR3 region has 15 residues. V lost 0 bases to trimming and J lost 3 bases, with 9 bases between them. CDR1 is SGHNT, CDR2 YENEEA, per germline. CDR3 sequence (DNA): TGTGCCAGCAGCTTAGAGCGGGGAGTCTACAATGAGCAGTTCTTC. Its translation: CASSLERGVYNEQFF.

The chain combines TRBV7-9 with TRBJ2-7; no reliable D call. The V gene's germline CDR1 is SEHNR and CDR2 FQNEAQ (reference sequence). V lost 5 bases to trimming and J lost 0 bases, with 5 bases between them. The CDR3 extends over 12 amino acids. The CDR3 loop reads CASSPSSYEQYF. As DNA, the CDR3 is TGTGCCAGCAGCCCGAGCTCCTACGAGCAGTACTTC.

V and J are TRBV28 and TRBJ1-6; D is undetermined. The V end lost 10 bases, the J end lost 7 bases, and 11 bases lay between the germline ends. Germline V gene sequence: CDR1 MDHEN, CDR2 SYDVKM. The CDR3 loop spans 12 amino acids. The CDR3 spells CATRRLNSPLHF. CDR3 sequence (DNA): TGTGCCACCCGCAGGTTGAATTCACCCCTCCACTTT.

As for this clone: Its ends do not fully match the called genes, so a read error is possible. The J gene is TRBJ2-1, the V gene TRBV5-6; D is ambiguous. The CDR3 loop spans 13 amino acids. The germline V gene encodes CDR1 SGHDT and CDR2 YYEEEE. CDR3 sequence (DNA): TGTGTCAGCAGCTTGGTGCAGGCCAATGAGCAGTTCTTC. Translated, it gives CVSSLVQANEQFF.

The CDR3 reads CASSDSTSGGADTQYF. For the CDR3, the DNA is TGTGCCAGCAGTGACTCAACTAGCGGGGGGGCAGATACGCAGTATTTT. The chain recombines TRBV6-4 with TRBJ2-3; 13 nucleotides match TRBD2. The CDR3 has 16 residues. Germline CDR1 is MRHNA and CDR2 is SNTAGT. Unmatched junction bases numbered 1, after V lost 0 bases and J lost 4 bases.

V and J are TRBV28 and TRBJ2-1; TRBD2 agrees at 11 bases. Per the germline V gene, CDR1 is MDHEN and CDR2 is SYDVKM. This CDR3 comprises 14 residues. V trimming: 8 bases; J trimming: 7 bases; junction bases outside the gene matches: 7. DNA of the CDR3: TGTGCCAGCCTCACTAGCGGGGGATGGAATGAGCAGTTCTTC. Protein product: CASLTSGGWNEQFF.

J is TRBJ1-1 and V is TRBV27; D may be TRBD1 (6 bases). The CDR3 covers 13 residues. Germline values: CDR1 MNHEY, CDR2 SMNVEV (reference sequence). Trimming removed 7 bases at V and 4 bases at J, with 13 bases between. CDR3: CASIRGGGTEAFF. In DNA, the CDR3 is TGTGCCAGCATCCGAGGGGGGGGCACTGAAGCTTTCTTT.

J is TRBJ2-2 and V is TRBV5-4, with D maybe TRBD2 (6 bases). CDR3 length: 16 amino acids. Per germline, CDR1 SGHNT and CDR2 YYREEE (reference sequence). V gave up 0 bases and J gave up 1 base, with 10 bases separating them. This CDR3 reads CASSLGVAENTGELFF. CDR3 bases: TGTGCCAGCAGCTTGGGTGTAGCGGAGAACACCGGGGAGCTGTTTTTT.

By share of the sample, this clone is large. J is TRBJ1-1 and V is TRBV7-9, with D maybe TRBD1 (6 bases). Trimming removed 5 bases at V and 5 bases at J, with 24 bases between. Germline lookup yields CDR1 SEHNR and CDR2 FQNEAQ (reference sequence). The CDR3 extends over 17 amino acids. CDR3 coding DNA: TGTGCCAGCAGCCCCCGGGGGATGGGGGCATCGAGAACTGAAGCTTTCTTT. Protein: CASSPRGMGASRTEAFF.

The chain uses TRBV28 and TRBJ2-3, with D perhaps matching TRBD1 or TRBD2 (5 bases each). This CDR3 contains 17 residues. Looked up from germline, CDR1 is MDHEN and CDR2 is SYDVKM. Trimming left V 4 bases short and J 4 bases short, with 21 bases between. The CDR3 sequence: CASSSRSRGVEADTQYF. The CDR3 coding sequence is TGTGCCAGCAGTTCCAGGAGTAGAGGGGTGGAGGCAGATACGCAGTATTTT.

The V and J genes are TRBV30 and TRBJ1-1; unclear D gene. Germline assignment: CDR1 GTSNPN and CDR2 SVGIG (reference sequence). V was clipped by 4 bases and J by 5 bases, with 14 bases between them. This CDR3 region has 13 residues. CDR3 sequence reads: CAWNPQRDTEAFF. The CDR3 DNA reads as TGTGCCTGGAACCCCCAAAGGGATACTGAAGCTTTCTTT.

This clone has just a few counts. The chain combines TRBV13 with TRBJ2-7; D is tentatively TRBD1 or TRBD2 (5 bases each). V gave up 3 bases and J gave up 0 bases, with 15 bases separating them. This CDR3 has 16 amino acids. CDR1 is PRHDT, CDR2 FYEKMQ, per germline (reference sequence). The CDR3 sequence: CASSLGPPTASYEQYF. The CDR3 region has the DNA TGTGCCAGCAGCTTGGGACCGCCGACTGCCTCCTACGAGCAGTACTTC.

CDR3: CATTWGAGELFF. CDR3 bases: TGTGCCACTACCTGGGGGGCCGGGGAGCTGTTTTTT. The chain uses TRBV19 and TRBJ2-2; D is perhaps TRBD2 (6 bases). Germline CDR1 and CDR2: LNHDA and SQIVND (reference sequence). The CDR3 is 12 residues long. V gave up 10 bases and J gave up 6 bases, with 12 bases separating them.